This T cell receptor beta chain was recorded in a study of shared T cell receptors in the human thymus. The data were produced by immunoSEQ multiplex PCR, yet TCRdb's version contains in-frame clones alone and is incomplete. The sample includes 640,000 or so clones, approximately 87% of them seen just once. V was pared by 0 bases and J by 4 bases, with 7 bases of the junction left unmatched. The CDR3 consists of 18 residues. Germline lookup yields CDR1 LGHNA and CDR2 YSLEER. Separately, the same data were catalogued under a study of human thymus T cells. From that paper: Corrective heart surgery yielded resections, and these provided the thymus tissue. Thymic and blood repertoires appeared to show biased V and J gene usage. Related work showed strongly overlapping thymic repertoires across unrelated individuals.

V usage is TRBV4-3 and J usage is TRBJ2-1; 12 bases align to TRBD2. Material for sequencing was thymocytes. This receptor was obtained from a boy younger than two with a congenital heart defect. The CDR3 sequence is CASSQDWLAGGPYNEQFF. The CDR3 nucleotides are TGCGCCAGCAGCCAAGATTGGCTAGCGGGGGGGCCGTACAATGAGCAGTTCTTC.